These 3 T cell receptor beta chains originate from one sample sequenced in a study of T cells after yellow fever vaccination. MiXCR, applied by TCRdb to the 5' RACE reads, yields one record per CDR3 protein. The table records 140,000 to 150,000 distinct CDR3 sequences, 6.6% of them present only once. The sequenced sample was CD4+ T cells sorted from PBMCs, obtained 10 days after the yellow fever booster vaccination. Receptors were obtained from a young man who received the YFV17D yellow fever vaccine.

This clonotype was counted at least ten times. V usage is TRBV12-3 or TRBV12-4 and J usage is TRBJ1-1, with D hard to call. With 1 base removed from V and 2 bases from J, the gap between germline ends came to 8 bases. CDR3 length equals 14 residues. The CDR3 loop is CASSLGFINTEAFF. As DNA, the CDR3 is TGTGCCAGCAGTTTAGGGTTCATCAACACTGAAGCTTTCTTT.

This clonotype appeared many times. The chain recombines TRBV3-1 with TRBJ2-1; the match to TRBD2 covers 9 bases. The V segment lost 5 bases and the J segment 9 bases; nucleotides outside the gene matches: 14. The length of the CDR3 is 16 residues. CDR1 is LGHDT and CDR2 is YNNKEL in the germline V gene (reference sequence). The CDR3 loop is CASSARLAAPETEQFF. CDR3 coding DNA: TGTGCCAGCAGCGCGAGACTAGCGGCTCCTGAGACTGAGCAGTTCTTC.

This clonotype was detected ten times or more. The rearrangement links TRBV6-2 or TRBV6-3 to TRBJ2-5; no firm D call. The V gene's germline CDR1 is MNHEY and CDR2 SVGEGT. The CDR3 contains 14 residues. V lost 2 bases to trimming and J lost 3 bases, with 10 bases between them. In DNA form, the CDR3 reads TGTGCCAGCAGTTACCTATACCCTGAAGAGACCCAGTACTTC. The encoded protein is CASSYLYPEETQYF.